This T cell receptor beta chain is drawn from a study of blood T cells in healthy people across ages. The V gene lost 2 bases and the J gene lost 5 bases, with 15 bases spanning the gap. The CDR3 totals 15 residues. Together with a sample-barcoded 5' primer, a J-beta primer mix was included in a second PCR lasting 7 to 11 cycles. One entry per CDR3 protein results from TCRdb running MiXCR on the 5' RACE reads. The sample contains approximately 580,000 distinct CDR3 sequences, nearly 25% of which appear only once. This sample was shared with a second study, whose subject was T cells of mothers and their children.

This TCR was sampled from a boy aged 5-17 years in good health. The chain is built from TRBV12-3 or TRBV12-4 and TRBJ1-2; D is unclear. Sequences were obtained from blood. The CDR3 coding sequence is TGTGCCAGCAGTTTAAAAAGGACCGCTCTATATGGCTACACCTTC. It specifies CASSLKRTALYGYTF.